This TCR beta chain originates from a study of blood T cell repertoires in COVID-19. Sequenced by immunoSEQ multiplex PCR; TCRdb stores in-frame clones only, minus some. The sample lists approximately 380,000 clones, 88% occurring once. The germline CDR1 and CDR2 sequences are SGHRS and YFSETQ. The V and J ends lost 4 bases and 5 bases, in that order; junction bases with no gene match: 9. CDR3 length: 15 amino acids. Assignment of participants to cohorts was predicated upon participant-reported clinical history. Cohort 3 donors were reported recovered after two negative PCRs, clearance, or symptom resolution.

The chain joins TRBV5-1 to TRBJ1-1; 9 nucleotides line up with TRBD1. The TCR sequence derives from a woman aged 18-29 years who had recovered from COVID-19. What was sequenced was PBMCs or T cells enriched from blood (not recorded which). CDR3 sequence (DNA): TGCGCCAGCAGCCCGTTGGACAGGGGAGGGACTGAAGCTTTCTTT. It specifies CASSPLDRGGTEAFF.